Each of the 17 T cell receptor beta chains below was sequenced from the same sample in a study of T-cell reconstitution after alpha-beta-depleted transplantation in children (dated by TCRdb to the mid-2010s). The library was built by means of PCR. Sequenced using an Illumina HiSeq 2500. TCR libraries were prepared with molecular barcoding, using unique molecular identifiers to normalize TCRbeta repertoire quantification. TCRdb itself trimmed the public reads at Q25 with fastp, ran MiXCR and retained productive beta chains. Every CDR3 protein is listed once, alongside the most common genes and DNA of its rows. The sample profile shows about 15,000 distinct CDR3 sequences; around 5.8% of them were found once. 5.5% to 8.5% of the sample is taken by the ten largest. This specimen's treatment or condition label, interpreted: allogeneic hematopoietic cell transplantation with graft depleted of TCRalphabeta T cells and CD19 B cells.

The sequenced sample was PBMCs, obtained before TCRalphabeta/CD19-depleted stem cell transplant. The origin of the receptors is a boy aged 10-17 years with acute lymphoblastic leukemia, due to receive a stem cell transplant.

The sample holds many counts of this clonotype. This chain links TRBV20-1 with TRBJ2-3; 9 bases are shared with TRBD1. This CDR3 has 14 residues. The V gene's germline CDR1 is DFQATT and CDR2 SNEGSKA (reference sequence). The J segment lost 3 bases and the V segment lost 4 bases, leaving 5 bases of the junction unmatched. In nucleotides, the CDR3 is TGCAGTGCTACGGGACAGGGCGCGACAGATACGCAGTATTTT. Encoded protein: CSATGQGATDTQYF.

This clonotype was counted ten times or more. V usage is TRBV2 and J usage is TRBJ1-5; possible D gene TRBD1, 6 bases. V lost 4 bases and J lost 4, with 14 bases in between. The CDR3 is 15 residues long. The germline V gene has CDR1 SNHLY and CDR2 FYNNEI. The DNA for the CDR3 is TGTGCCAGCAGTGGGGTCAGGGGCTTGAATCAGCCCCAGCATTTT. This gives the protein CASSGVRGLNQPQHF.

This clonotype appeared many times. The V and J genes are TRBV9 and TRBJ2-7; D ambiguous. The germline gives CDR1 SGDLS, CDR2 YYNGEE. The CDR3 is 14 amino acids. V was clipped by 2 bases and J by 7 bases, with 16 bases between them. This chain's CDR3 is CASSVDGLFREQYF. The CDR3 DNA reads as TGTGCCAGCAGCGTCGACGGGTTGTTCCGAGAGCAGTACTTC.

This clonotype was detected many times. The chain carries TRBV7-9 and TRBJ2-3; possibly TRBD1 or TRBD2 for D (5 bases each). V was pared by 5 bases and J by 4 bases, with 19 bases between. The CDR3 spans 16 residues. Germline CDR1 SEHNR, CDR2 FQNEAQ (reference sequence). CDR3 sequence reads: CASSVSTGTTSDTQYF. CDR3 nucleotide sequence: TGTGCCAGCAGCGTTTCAACCGGGACCACTTCAGATACGCAGTATTTT.

Ten or more counts support this clonotype. The gene calls are TRBV2 and TRBJ2-2; the match to TRBD1 covers 7 bases. J lost 2 bases, V lost 5 bases, and 2 bases had no gene match. The CDR3 loop spans 14 amino acids. CDR1 and CDR2 (germline): SNHLY, FYNNEI. The CDR3 DNA sequence: TGTGCCAGCAGTATAGGGGGCAACACCGGGGAGCTGTTTTTT. Its translation: CASSIGGNTGELFF.

This clonotype was recorded many times. The chain combines TRBV18 with TRBJ1-6; D uncertain. CDR3 size: 13 residues. With 3 bases removed from V and 8 bases from J, the gap between germline ends came to 8 bases. The germline gives CDR1 KGHSH, CDR2 LQKENI. The CDR3 is CASSPNRDSPLHF. The CDR3 DNA reads as TGTGCCAGCTCACCGAACAGAGATTCACCCCTCCACTTT.

There are many counts of this clonotype. The genes are TRBV9 and TRBJ1-6; D is unclear. Trimming took off 5 bases at V and 13 bases at J, with 19 bases between the two ends. Germline assignment: CDR1 SGDLS and CDR2 YYNGEE. The CDR3 sequence is 14 residues long. In nucleotides, the CDR3 is TGTGCCAGCAGACTCGGCCCGGCAATGGGGCCCCTCCACTTT. This gives the protein CASRLGPAMGPLHF.

By proportion, this clonotype is medium-sized. The CDR3 DNA sequence: TGTGCCAGCAGTGACAGGCTCGAGCAGTACTTC. As protein: CASSDRLEQYF. The V and J genes are TRBV12-3 or TRBV12-4 and TRBJ2-7, with TRBD1 as a possible D gene (6 bases). Trimming removed 5 bases from V and 6 bases from J, with 8 bases in between. The CDR3 has 11 residues.

There are many counts of this clonotype. The chain has TRBV6-5 and TRBJ2-1; 9 bases map to TRBD2. Trimming at V came to 5 bases and at J to 8 bases, leaving 10 bases not matched to a gene. From germline, CDR1 is MNHEY and CDR2 SVGAGI. The CDR3 spans 15 residues. The CDR3 nucleotides read TGTGCCAGCAGTCCGGGACTAGCCGTAGGCGATGAGCAGTTCTTC. Protein product: CASSPGLAVGDEQFF.

This clonotype is labeled medium-sized. The chain joins TRBV5-6 to TRBJ2-1; no clear D gene. From germline, CDR1 is SGHDT and CDR2 YYEEEE. The CDR3 totals 12 residues. V lost 5 bases to trimming and J lost 11 bases, with 14 bases between them. The CDR3: CASSIIRAQQFF. The CDR3 region has the DNA TGTGCCAGCAGTATTATCCGGGCGCAGCAGTTCTTC.

This clonotype occurred many times. In DNA form, the CDR3 reads TGTGCCAGCACTGGGGGCGAATGGAACACTGAAGCTTTCTTT. This gives the protein CASTGGEWNTEAFF. The V gene is TRBV2, the J gene TRBJ1-1, with a possible D match to TRBD1 (6 bases). Trimming stripped 7 bases from V and 1 base from J, with 13 bases between. The CDR3 length is 14 residues. The germline CDR1 and CDR2 sequences are SNHLY and FYNNEI.

The chain employs TRBV2 and TRBJ2-3, with 7 bases fitting TRBD1. CDR3 length equals 15 residues. V gave up 6 bases and J gave up 1 base; unmatched junction bases: 7. From germline, CDR1 is SNHLY and CDR2 FYNNEI. For the CDR3, the DNA is TGTGCCAGCAGCTTACAGGGGCTCCGCACAGATACGCAGTATTTT. It translates to CASSLQGLRTDTQYF.

In its sample, this clonotype is medium-sized. The CDR3 protein is CASSSKPTAYEQYF. The CDR3 nucleotides are TGTGCCAGCAGCTCTAAGCCTACCGCCTACGAGCAGTACTTC. The chain is built from TRBV12-3 or TRBV12-4 and TRBJ2-7; D is uncertain. This CDR3 comprises 14 residues. Trimming left V 6 bases short and J 2 bases short, with 14 bases between.

This clonotype was found many times. The chain recombines TRBV20-1 with TRBJ1-3; TRBD1 matches 8 bases. J lost 2 bases, V lost 5 bases, and 2 bases had no gene match. The CDR3 contains 13 residues. Germline V gene sequence: CDR1 DFQATT, CDR2 SNEGSKA (reference sequence). The CDR3 bases are TGCAGTGCTGGACAGGGTGCTGGAAACACCATATATTTT. It codes for CSAGQGAGNTIYF.

This clonotype was recorded many times. The chain links TRBV28 to TRBJ1-1; D is ambiguous. The CDR3 runs to 13 residues. Germline lookup yields CDR1 MDHEN and CDR2 SYDVKM. With 4 bases removed from V and 2 bases from J, the gap between germline ends came to 8 bases. CDR3 residues: CASSSVENTEAFF. The CDR3, as DNA: TGTGCCAGCAGTTCGGTAGAAAACACTGAAGCTTTCTTT.

This clonotype was picked up many times. The genes are TRBV3-1 and TRBJ2-7; 10 bases align to TRBD2. Germline V gene data show CDR1 as LGHDT and CDR2 as YNNKEL (reference sequence). With V trimmed by 4 bases and J by 3 bases, 6 bases remained unmatched. The CDR3 consists of 15 residues. CDR3 DNA sequence: TGTGCCAGCAGCCCCTCTAGCGGGGGCGGCTACGAGCAGTACTTC. It codes for CASSPSSGGGYEQYF.

This clonotype occurred many times. V and J are TRBV5-1 and TRBJ2-2; D is uncertain. There are 14 residues in the CDR3. V was pared by 4 bases and J by 2 bases, with 9 bases between. Germline CDR1 and CDR2: SGHRS and YFSETQ. The CDR3 sequence: CASSRGRNTGELFF. The CDR3 region has the DNA TGCGCCAGCAGCCGAGGCAGAAACACCGGGGAGCTGTTTTTT.